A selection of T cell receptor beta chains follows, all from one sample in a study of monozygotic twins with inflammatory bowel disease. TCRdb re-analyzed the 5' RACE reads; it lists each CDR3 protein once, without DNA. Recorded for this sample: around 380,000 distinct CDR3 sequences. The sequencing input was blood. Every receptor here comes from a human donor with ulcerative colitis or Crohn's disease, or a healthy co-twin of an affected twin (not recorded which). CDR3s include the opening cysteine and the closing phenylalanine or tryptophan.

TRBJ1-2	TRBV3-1	CASSARGGALSGYTF
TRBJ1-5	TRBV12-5	CASGFIPTGSNQPQHF
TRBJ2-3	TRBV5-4	CASSRERGPTDTQYF
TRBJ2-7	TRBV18	CASSPQGRRSYEQYF
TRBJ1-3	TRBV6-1	CASSEAHGGSSGNTIYF
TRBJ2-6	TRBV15	CATSRDKPGGGANVLTF
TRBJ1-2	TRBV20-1	CSAPSPGGADYGYTF
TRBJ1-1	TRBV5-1	CASSDRRGLNTEAFF
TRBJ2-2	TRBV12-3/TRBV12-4	CASSLLTGANTGELFF
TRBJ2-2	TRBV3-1	CASSPPPRTGLPTGELFF
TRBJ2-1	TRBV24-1	CATSDSGRAGKQFF
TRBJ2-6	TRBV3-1	CASSQDGAIFGANVLTF
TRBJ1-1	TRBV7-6	CASSPNGGTEAFF
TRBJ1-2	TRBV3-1	CASSQDNSLIGYTF
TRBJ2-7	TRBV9	CASSPTHSGRGEQYF
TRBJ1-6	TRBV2	CASDSGANSPLHF
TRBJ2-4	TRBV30	CAWNEGKLAKNIQYF
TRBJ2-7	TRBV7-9	CASSPRTGGNYEQYF
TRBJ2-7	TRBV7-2	CASKPAGGIHEQYF
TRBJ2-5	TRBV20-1	CSASRGQTSGRVETQYF
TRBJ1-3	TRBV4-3	CASSSRAPQGNTIYF
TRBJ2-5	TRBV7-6	CASSLVGDRGGETQYF
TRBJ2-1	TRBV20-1	CSAPLAGDSYNEQFF
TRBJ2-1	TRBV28	CGSKRGSKNNEQFF
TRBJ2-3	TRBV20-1	CSARGLAGAVDTQYF
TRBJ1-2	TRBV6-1	CASSRDRGSRGYTF
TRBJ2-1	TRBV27	CASSFGRRDEQFF
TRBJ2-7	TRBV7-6	CASSLADTEVYEQYF
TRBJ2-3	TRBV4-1	CASSPVGLSTDTQYF
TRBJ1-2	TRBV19	CASKVDGYYGYTF
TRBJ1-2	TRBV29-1	CSAVQSNYGYTF